The T cell receptor beta chain under discussion was sequenced for a study of T cell repertoires in cytomegalovirus infection. Study background: The authors used CMV epitopes that were HLA-C-restricted (recently identified) and HLA-B-restricted (well studied). CMV infection together with matching HLA type was indicated by public TCR beta signatures. Regarding the study as a whole: Predominance within the ex vivo response was attributable to HLA-C-restricted CMV-specific TCR beta clonotypes. Of the TCR beta families, the public ones yielded a cumulative frequency that identified carriers of CMV plus the relevant HLA.

Each CDR3 protein is one row after TCRdb ran MiXCR on the reads. The sample has approximately 470,000 distinct CDR3 sequences, roughly 43% seen once. Germline CDR1 is LNHDA and CDR2 is SQIVND (reference sequence). CDR3 length equals 16 residues. V dropped 3 bases and J dropped 3; count of bases not matched to a gene: 8. A few counts support this clonotype. Its specificity is not known. The starting material was cultured PBMCs, obtained from culture after CMV antigen stimulation. The receptor's source is a human donor in good health (CMV status not recorded). Some clones in this sample may be carry-over from other donors' samples. V usage is TRBV19 and J usage is TRBJ2-7, with TRBD2 identical over 10 bases. The chain's CDR3 is CASSIGASGSYYEQYF. The CDR3 DNA sequence: TGTGCCAGTAGTATTGGAGCTAGCGGGAGTTACTACGAGCAGTACTTC.